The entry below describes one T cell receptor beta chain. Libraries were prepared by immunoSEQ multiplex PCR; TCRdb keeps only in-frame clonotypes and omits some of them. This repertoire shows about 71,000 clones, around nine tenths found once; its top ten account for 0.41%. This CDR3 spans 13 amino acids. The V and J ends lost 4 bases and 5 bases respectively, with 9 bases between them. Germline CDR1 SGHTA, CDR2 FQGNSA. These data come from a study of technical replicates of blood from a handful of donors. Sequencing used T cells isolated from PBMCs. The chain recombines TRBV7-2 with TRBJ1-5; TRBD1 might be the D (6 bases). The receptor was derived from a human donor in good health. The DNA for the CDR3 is TGTGCCAGCAGCTCCTCAGGGGATCAGCCCCAGCATTTT. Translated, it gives CASSSSGDQPQHF.